The next 28 T cell receptor beta chains were all read from a single sample in a study of cytomegalovirus exposure and HLA in healthy donors (dated by TCRdb to 2017 to 2019). Receptor libraries were prepared by the immunoSEQ multiplex PCR assay. A mixture of 60 forward primers for TCR Vbeta segments and 13 reverse primers for TCR Jbeta segments was used in the multiplex PCR. The source is immuneACCESS, and TCRdb retained only in-frame sequences with V and J called. Part of the clones is not carried over; for the studies checked, unresolved V genes explain less than half of this, and the remainder is unexplained. Across this sample there are 100,000 to 150,000 clones, with over 60% seen only once. Of the sample, approximately 1.2% falls within the top ten clones. Sequencing was done on a sample of PBMCs. The receptors were sampled from a female donor in good health and CMV-seronegative.

This clone was observed a handful of times. The V gene is TRBV10-2, the J gene TRBJ1-5; a possible D gene is TRBD1 (5 bases). The CDR3 sequence is 17 residues long. In germline, CDR1 is WSHSY, CDR2 SAAADI. The V gene lost 0 bases and the J gene lost 6 bases, with 18 bases spanning the gap. The CDR3 DNA sequence: TGCGCCAGCAGTGAGTCTTTCGGCAGGGACTTTTCTCAGCCCCAGCATTTT. Its protein product is CASSESFGRDFSQPQHF.

The chain employs TRBV2 and TRBJ1-2; TRBD1 matches 8 bases. Germline V gives CDR1 SNHLY, CDR2 FYNNEI. The CDR3 runs 14 residues. Trimming removed 6 bases from V and 2 bases from J; junction bases left unmatched: 5. The CDR3 nucleotides read TGTGCCAGCAGGACAGGGGTGGCCAACTATGGCTACACCTTC. Its protein product is CASRTGVANYGYTF.

This clone was seen more than once but under ten times. The chain employs TRBV6-1 and TRBJ2-5; the D gene is possibly TRBD1 (5 bases). The DNA end is more similar to TRBJ2-7, so the J call may be wrong. Germline CDR1 and CDR2: MNHNS and SASEGT. The CDR3 has 15 amino acids. The chain's CDR3 is CASSESRGRTYEQYF. The CDR3 DNA reads TGTGCCAGCAGTGAAAGTAGGGGCAGAACCTACGAGCAGTACTTC.

This rearrangement joins TRBV19 to TRBJ1-3; possible D gene TRBD1, 5 bases. The CDR3 is 14 residues long. Trimming took 7 bases from V and 0 from J, leaving 10 bases between them. Germline loops: CDR1 LNHDA, CDR2 SQIVND (reference sequence). CDR3 coding DNA: TGTGCCAGTATGGGGCTCGCCTCTGGAAACACCATATATTTT. As protein: CASMGLASGNTIYF.

The V and J genes are TRBV7-8 and TRBJ1-4, with 11 bases matching TRBD1. Trimming at V came to 3 bases and at J to 8 bases, leaving 11 bases not matched to a gene. The CDR3 runs 17 residues. Germline CDR1 reads SGHVS; CDR2 reads FQNEAQ. CDR3 coding DNA: TGTGCCAGCAGCTTCCCGACGGGGACAGGGGGTGAAGAAAAACTGTTTTTT. As protein: CASSFPTGTGGEEKLFF.

The genes are TRBV19 and TRBJ1-5; 8 bases agree with TRBD1. CDR3 length: 15 residues. The germline gives CDR1 LNHDA, CDR2 SQIVND (reference sequence). V was clipped by 4 bases and J by 9 bases; unmatched bases: 11. CDR3 amino acids: CASSKETGGGGPQHF. CDR3 in DNA: TGTGCCAGTAGTAAAGAAACAGGGGGTGGTGGGCCCCAGCATTTT.

The chain is built from TRBV2 and TRBJ2-7; 8 bases align to TRBD1. CDR1 and CDR2 (germline): SNHLY, FYNNEI. This CDR3 has 16 amino acids. Trimming cost V 3 bases and J 2 bases; bases outside gene matches: 9. CDR3 sequence reads: CASSEWGQGAPYEQYF. CDR3 in DNA: TGTGCCAGCAGTGAGTGGGGCCAGGGGGCGCCCTACGAGCAGTACTTC.

This chain uses TRBV27 with TRBJ2-1; 9 bases fit TRBD2. V shed 8 bases and J 1 base; nucleotides not matched to a gene: 9. Germline V gives CDR1 MNHEY, CDR2 SMNVEV (reference sequence). This CDR3 spans 16 amino acids. The CDR3, as DNA: TGTGCCAGCCCCCCCCGCGGGGGGGGGTCCTACAATGAGCAGTTCTTC. Translated: CASPPRGGGSYNEQFF.

The J gene is TRBJ2-3, the V gene TRBV7-2; 7 bases fit TRBD2. The germline V gene has CDR1 SGHTA and CDR2 FQGNSA. The CDR3 sequence is 15 residues long. Germline trimming cut 6 bases from V and 3 bases from J; bases unmatched to any gene: 9. The CDR3 DNA sequence: TGTGCCAGCAGGAGCCAGGCGGGAGCGACAGATACGCAGTATTTT. This translates into CASRSQAGATDTQYF.

The genes are TRBV19 and TRBJ1-1; 9 nucleotides match TRBD1. The CDR3 totals 15 residues. The V gene's germline CDR1 is LNHDA and CDR2 SQIVND (reference sequence). J was trimmed by 2 bases and V by 6 bases; bases with no gene match: 7. The DNA for the CDR3 is TGTGCCAGTAGAACAGGGGGCGGGTTAAACACTGAAGCTTTCTTT. Residues: CASRTGGGLNTEAFF.

This chain connects TRBV19 to TRBJ2-5; possibly TRBD2 for D (7 bases). Trimming took 3 bases from V and 6 from J, leaving 11 bases between them. The germline gives CDR1 LNHDA, CDR2 SQIVND (reference sequence). The CDR3 has 13 amino acids. CDR3 DNA sequence: TGTGCCAGTAGTATTGGGGGGGCAAAGACCCAGTACTTC. Amino acids: CASSIGGAKTQYF.

The chain uses TRBV5-4 and TRBJ2-1, with D possibly being TRBD1 (6 bases). Germline CDR1 and CDR2: SGHNT and YYREEE (reference sequence). This CDR3 has 16 amino acids. Trimming stripped 4 bases from V and 0 bases from J, with 14 bases between. Here the CDR3 reads CASSVRTVSSYNEQFF. The CDR3 DNA reads as TGTGCCAGCAGCGTGAGGACAGTTAGCTCCTACAATGAGCAGTTCTTC. Full variable domain (outside the CDR3, taken from reference TRBV5-4 and TRBJ2-1): ETGVTQSPTHLIKTRGQQVTLRCSSQSGHNTVSWYQQALGQGPQFIFQYYREEENGRGNFPPRFSGLQFPNYSSELNVNALELDDSALYLCASSVRTVSSYNEQFFGPGTRLTVL.

This rearrangement joins TRBV18 to TRBJ2-5; maybe TRBD2 (5 bases). V was cut by 3 bases and J by 3 bases, with 11 bases left in between. This CDR3 region has 14 residues. CDR1 KGHSH and CDR2 LQKENI come from the germline V gene. The CDR3 DNA reads as TGTGCCAGCTCACCGAGGACTGTGAAAGAGACCCAGTACTTC. This gives the protein CASSPRTVKETQYF.

The chain employs TRBV28 and TRBJ2-5; TRBD2 might be the D (5 bases). This CDR3 region has 11 residues. Germline V lookup: CDR1 MDHEN, CDR2 SYDVKM. Between the trimmed V and J ends, which lost 5 bases and 7 bases, there was a span of 8 bases. The CDR3 DNA reads TGTGCCAGCAGTCCAGGACTGACCCAGTACTTC. Translating gives CASSPGLTQYF.

The V and J genes are TRBV5-1 and TRBJ1-1; TRBD1 aligns across 10 bases. CDR3 size: 17 residues. Trimming took 2 bases from V and 0 from J; bases not matched to a gene: 7. Germline V gives CDR1 SGHRS, CDR2 YFSETQ. The CDR3 DNA sequence: TGCGCCAGCAGCTTAAGACAGGGGGCGGGTATGAACACTGAAGCTTTCTTT. It encodes CASSLRQGAGMNTEAFF. Full variable domain (outside the CDR3, taken from reference TRBV5-1 and TRBJ1-1): KAGVTQTPRYLIKTRGQQVTLSCSPISGHRSVSWYQQTPGQGLQFLFEYFSETQRNKGNFPGRFSGRQFSNSRSEMNVSTLELGDSALYLCASSLRQGAGMNTEAFFGQGTRLTVV.

The chain joins TRBV15 to TRBJ2-1; maybe TRBD2 (5 bases). V lost 0 bases to trimming and J lost 12 bases, with 9 bases between them. CDR3 length: 12 amino acids. Germline V gene sequence: CDR1 LNHNV, CDR2 YYDKDF (reference sequence). The CDR3 DNA is TGTGCCACCAGCAGAGATTGGACTTGGCAGTTCTTC. As protein: CATSRDWTWQFF.

This clone was picked up one time. The V gene is TRBV7-8, the J gene TRBJ2-7, with a weak D call TRBD2 (7 bases). Trimming left V 4 bases short and J 6 bases short, with 19 bases between. The CDR3 has 15 amino acids. Germline assignment: CDR1 SGHVS and CDR2 FQNEAQ. DNA for the CDR3: TGTGCCAGCAGCTCTATGGGGGGGGGCGGCGGCGAGCAGTACTTC. Translated: CASSSMGGGGGEQYF. The complete variable domain, with remaining parts taken from reference TRBV7-8 and TRBJ2-7, reads GAGVSQSPRYKVAKRGQDVALRCDPISGHVSLFWYQQALGQGPEFLTYFQNEAQLDKSGLPSDRFFAERPEGSVSTLKIQRTQQEDSAVYLCASSSMGGGGGEQYFGPGTRLTVT.

The genes are TRBV9 and TRBJ2-3; possible D gene TRBD2, 6 bases. Germline values: CDR1 SGDLS, CDR2 YYNGEE. The CDR3 loop spans 14 amino acids. Trimming shortened V by 3 bases and J by 0 bases, and 8 bases separated the two germline ends. CDR3 sequence: CASSGGESTDTQYF. CDR3 sequence (DNA): TGTGCCAGCAGCGGGGGGGAAAGCACAGATACGCAGTATTTT. The full variable domain, in which reference TRBV9 and TRBJ2-3 provide the parts outside the CDR3, is DSGVTQTPKHLITATGQRVTLRCSPRSGDLSVYWYQQSLDQGLQFLIQYYNGEERAKGNILERFSAQQFPDLHSELNLSSLELGDSALYFCASSGGESTDTQYFGPGTRLTVL.

This clone was seen a single time. V is TRBV2 and J is TRBJ2-7, with 7 bases fitting TRBD2. The V and J ends lost 5 bases and 5 bases, in that order; junction bases with no gene match: 12. Germline V gene sequence: CDR1 SNHLY, CDR2 FYNNEI. This CDR3 is 15 amino acids long. The DNA for the CDR3 is TGTGCCAGCAGTCGATCGGCGGGAGAGTCCCACGAGCAGTACTTC. Protein sequence: CASSRSAGESHEQYF.

This clone came up once. The J gene is TRBJ2-3, the V gene TRBV5-1, with unresolved D. The length of the CDR3 is 14 residues. CDR1 SGHRS and CDR2 YFSETQ come from the germline V gene. The V end was cut by 3 bases, the J end by 3 bases, with 11 bases between. The CDR3 bases are TGCGCCAGCAGCTCTACTGGGCTTACAGATACGCAGTATTTT. It yields the protein CASSSTGLTDTQYF. Looking up the rest from reference TRBV5-1 and TRBJ2-3 gives the full variable domain: KAGVTQTPRYLIKTRGQQVTLSCSPISGHRSVSWYQQTPGQGLQFLFEYFSETQRNKGNFPGRFSGRQFSNSRSEMNVSTLELGDSALYLCASSSTGLTDTQYFGPGTRLTVL.

The chain joins TRBV13 to TRBJ2-3; no clear D. CDR1 is PRHDT and CDR2 is FYEKMQ in the germline V gene (reference sequence). The V gene lost 4 bases and the J gene lost 1 base, with 6 bases spanning the gap. This CDR3 has 13 amino acids. CDR3 coding DNA: TGTGCCAGCAGCTCTACTCGCACAGATACGCAGTATTTT. It yields the protein CASSSTRTDTQYF.

The chain employs TRBV6-5 and TRBJ1-2, with TRBD1 matching 9 bases. The CDR3 extends over 13 amino acids. The V gene's germline CDR1 is MNHEY and CDR2 SVGAGI. V trimming: 5 bases; J trimming: 14 bases; junction bases outside the gene matches: 12. CDR3 nucleotide sequence: TGTGCCAGCAGTGCCCCCGGGACAGGGAGTGAAACCTTC. Its protein product is CASSAPGTGSETF.

The gene calls are TRBV7-8 and TRBJ1-2; D unresolved. The V gene lost 5 bases and the J gene lost 2 bases, with 12 bases spanning the gap. The germline V gene encodes CDR1 SGHVS and CDR2 FQNEAQ. The CDR3 consists of 14 residues. The CDR3 protein is CASSPREGNYGYTF. The CDR3 DNA reads TGTGCCAGCAGCCCTCGTGAGGGCAACTATGGCTACACCTTC.

V and J are TRBV19 and TRBJ1-2; the D is unclear. Trimming shortened V by 2 bases and J by 8 bases, and 12 bases separated the two germline ends. The length of the CDR3 is 13 residues. Germline CDR1 LNHDA, CDR2 SQIVND (reference sequence). The DNA for the CDR3 is TGTGCCAGTAGTATAATATTCGGGGAAGGCTACACCTTC. As protein: CASSIIFGEGYTF.

This chain's CDR3 is CASSLDRGQETQYF. The CDR3 DNA reads as TGTGCCAGCAGTTTGGACAGGGGCCAAGAGACCCAGTACTTC. V and J are TRBV2 and TRBJ2-5; 9 nucleotides align to TRBD1. The CDR3 has 14 residues. Trimming at V came to 5 bases and at J to 1 base, leaving 2 bases not matched to a gene. The germline gives CDR1 SNHLY, CDR2 FYNNEI.

The gene calls are TRBV9 and TRBJ2-2; 12 nucleotides agree with TRBD2. V was pared by 2 bases and J by 5 bases, with 4 bases of the junction left unmatched. In germline, CDR1 is SGDLS, CDR2 YYNGEE. The CDR3 covers 16 residues. CDR3 protein: CASSVGTSGGTGELFF. CDR3 coding DNA: TGTGCCAGCAGCGTCGGAACTAGCGGGGGGACCGGGGAGCTGTTTTTT.

This clone was counted only a few times. The chain employs TRBV5-1 and TRBJ2-2, with 7 bases fitting TRBD1. With 0 bases clipped from V and 4 bases from J, the junction kept 6 bases outside the gene matches. CDR1 and CDR2 (germline): SGHRS, YFSETQ. This CDR3 is built from 16 residues. The CDR3 sequence: CASSLVKGATTGELFF. The CDR3, as DNA: TGCGCCAGCAGCTTGGTAAAGGGGGCGACCACCGGGGAGCTGTTTTTT.

In its sample, this clone was seen once. The V call is TRBV4-1, the J call TRBJ1-6, with D perhaps TRBD1 (5 bases). The germline V gene has CDR1 MGHRA and CDR2 YSYEKL. Trimming took off 3 bases at V and 8 bases at J, with 23 bases between the two ends. This CDR3 is built from 18 residues. The CDR3 region is CASSQGPPGPPKDSPLHF. The CDR3 coding sequence is TGCGCCAGCAGCCAGGGGCCCCCCGGGCCCCCCAAGGATTCACCCCTCCACTTT.